Reported below is one TCR beta chain. The antigen remains unidentified. PCR was performed a second time for about 7 to 11 cycles using a sample-barcoded 5' primer and a J-beta primer mix. TCRdb itself ran the 5' RACE reads through MiXCR, one entry per CDR3 protein. The data contain 350,000 to 450,000 distinct CDR3 sequences, over 45% of them singletons. This specimen belongs to a study of blood T cells in healthy people across ages. Study at large: Template-switching capture recovered about one barcoded beta molecule per two T cells.

Findings of the study overall: Per million T cells, TCR beta diversity dropped roughly linearly as age increased. Investigators treated diversity estimates from one million T cells as underestimates. Expanded clonotype shifts may have been confounded, as the donors had an unknown CMV status.

The clonotype originates from a man aged 60-69 years in good health. Sequenced material: blood.

The CDR3 protein is CASSRDPTSGSAGNEQYF. CDR3 DNA: TGTGCCAGCAGCCGAGACCCGACTAGCGGGAGCGCGGGCAATGAGCAGTACTTC. The rearrangement uses TRBV7-2 and TRBJ2-1; 12 bases align to TRBD2. The J call may be in error: the DNA end matches TRBJ2-7 better. There are 18 residues in the CDR3. Germline values: CDR1 SGHTA, CDR2 FQGNSA.